A single sample is the source of the 10 T cell receptor beta chains below, sequenced in a study of blood T cell repertoires in COVID-19. Profiling relied on immunoSEQ multiplex PCR, and the TCRdb table lists in-frame clones only, not all of them. The data show some 160,000 clones, roughly 90% seen once. The material sequenced was PBMCs or T cells enriched from blood (not recorded which). All receptors derive from a woman between 45 and 60 years old who had recovered from COVID-19.

V gene TRBV6-2 or TRBV6-3 combines with J gene TRBJ2-3; D may be TRBD1 (5 bases). The length of the CDR3 is 15 residues. Looked up from germline, CDR1 is MNHEY and CDR2 is SVGEGT. Trimming took off 4 bases at V and 2 bases at J, with 13 bases between the two ends. In DNA, the CDR3 is TGTGCCAGCAGTTCCGATTTTGGGGCCACAGATACGCAGTATTTT. It is translated as CASSSDFGATDTQYF.

V is TRBV29-1 and J is TRBJ2-2; tentative D call: TRBD2 (5 bases). V was clipped by 1 base and J by 2 bases, with 5 bases between them. Germline CDR1 reads SQVTM; CDR2 reads ANQGSEA. The CDR3 extends over 13 amino acids. DNA of the CDR3: TGCAGCGTTGAAGCGGGAAACACCGGGGAGCTGTTTTTT. The encoded protein is CSVEAGNTGELFF.

The genes are TRBV5-6 and TRBJ1-1, with 9 nucleotides matching TRBD1. This CDR3 is built from 15 residues. The J segment lost 4 bases and the V segment lost 2 bases, leaving 6 bases of the junction unmatched. In germline, CDR1 is SGHDT, CDR2 YYEEEE. CDR3: CASSFPGTGLTEAFF. The CDR3 DNA sequence: TGTGCCAGCAGCTTCCCGGGGACAGGGCTCACTGAAGCTTTCTTT.

The chain links TRBV20-1 to TRBJ2-5; TRBD1 is a possible D gene (6 bases). CDR3 length: 13 amino acids. The V and J ends lost 3 bases and 5 bases respectively, with 13 bases between them. Per the germline V gene, CDR1 is DFQATT and CDR2 is SNEGSKA (reference sequence). The CDR3 loop reads CSASGGGRETQYF. The CDR3 coding sequence is TGCAGTGCTAGTGGGGGCGGAAGGGAGACCCAGTACTTC.

The chain recombines TRBV5-1 with TRBJ2-5; 10 bases fit TRBD2. Trimming at V came to 1 base and at J to 5 bases, leaving 5 bases not matched to a gene. CDR1 is SGHRS and CDR2 is YFSETQ in the germline V gene. The CDR3 has 15 amino acids. The CDR3 DNA reads TGCGCCAGCAGCTTGCCTAGCGGGGGTGTGGAGACCCAGTACTTC. It yields the protein CASSLPSGGVETQYF.

The gene calls are TRBV12-3 or TRBV12-4 and TRBJ2-3; D is undetermined. Trimming removed 6 bases at V and 0 bases at J, with 4 bases between. The CDR3 covers 12 residues. The DNA of the CDR3 is TGTGCCAGCAGGACTAGCACAGATACGCAGTATTTT. Its translation is CASRTSTDTQYF.

On this clone: A read error may produce the germline difference seen at one junction end. The chain joins TRBV10-3 to TRBJ2-3; 7 bases fit TRBD1. Germline lookup yields CDR1 ENHRY and CDR2 SYGVKD. CDR3 length equals 11 residues. The CDR3 protein is CAISEKGGQAF. In DNA form, the CDR3 reads TGTGCCATCAGTGAGAAGGGCGGACAGGCTTTT.

This sequence joins TRBV9 and TRBJ2-3, with a tentative D call TRBD1 (6 bases). Deletions cut 1 base from V and 4 bases from J, with 10 bases between. The CDR3 consists of 14 residues. The V gene's germline CDR1 is SGDLS and CDR2 YYNGEE. The DNA of the CDR3 is TGTGCCAGCAGCGTATTCGACAGGTCAGATACGCAGTATTTT. Residues: CASSVFDRSDTQYF.

CDR3 protein: CATSGRQGETQYF. The CDR3 region has the DNA TGTGCCACCAGTGGGAGGCAGGGGGAGACCCAGTACTTC. The chain uses TRBV24-1 and TRBJ2-5; possible D gene TRBD1, 6 bases. V gave up 5 bases and J gave up 5 bases, with 11 bases separating them. From germline, CDR1 is KGHDR and CDR2 SFDVKD. This CDR3 is built from 13 residues.

This chain uses TRBV18 with TRBJ1-1; 11 nucleotides line up with TRBD1. V dropped 2 bases and J dropped 7; count of bases not matched to a gene: 6. Per the germline V gene, CDR1 is KGHSH and CDR2 is LQKENI. The CDR3 is 15 amino acids. The CDR3: CASSPWTGGAGEAFF. The DNA of the CDR3 is TGTGCCAGCTCACCATGGACAGGGGGCGCGGGTGAAGCTTTCTTT.